This is a list of T cell receptor beta chains from one sample in a study of blood T cell repertoires in COVID-19. TCRdb keeps only in-frame clones here, not all; method: immunoSEQ multiplex PCR. Of about 130,000 clones detected, 84% appear once; the ten largest clones hold about 12%. The sequenced sample was peripheral blood. Source of these receptors: a woman aged 30 to 39 who had recovered from COVID-19. The CDR3 runs from the conserved cysteine through the conserved F or W. A D gene is named only where the DNA matches it firmly.

d_gene: TRBD1; j_gene: TRBJ2-2; v_gene: TRBV11-3; CDR3aa: CASSLGQGNTGELFF
d_gene: -; j_gene: TRBJ2-1; v_gene: TRBV5-1; CDR3aa: CASSKGQGYGTSYNEQFF
d_gene: -; j_gene: TRBJ1-5; v_gene: TRBV19; CDR3aa: CASSIVPRSSNQPQHF
d_gene: TRBD1; j_gene: TRBJ2-2; v_gene: TRBV5-1; CDR3aa: CASSGQANTGELFF
d_gene: -; j_gene: TRBJ2-4; v_gene: TRBV2; CDR3aa: CASSEGSTLLAKNIQYF
d_gene: -; j_gene: TRBJ1-3; v_gene: TRBV4-1; CDR3aa: CASSQDRGDTIYF
d_gene: -; j_gene: TRBJ1-1; v_gene: TRBV9; CDR3aa: CASSAQTSEAFF
d_gene: TRBD2; j_gene: TRBJ2-3; v_gene: TRBV14; CDR3aa: CASSPYAGTSGSRKDTQYF
d_gene: -; j_gene: TRBJ1-4; v_gene: TRBV6-4; CDR3aa: CASRKTGAAGEKLFF
d_gene: TRBD1; j_gene: TRBJ1-6; v_gene: TRBV3-1/TRBV3-2; CDR3aa: CASSPWDRGLSPLHF
d_gene: TRBD2; j_gene: TRBJ2-3; v_gene: TRBV30; CDR3aa: CAWSGGGTTDTQYF
d_gene: TRBD1; j_gene: TRBJ1-4; v_gene: TRBV13; CDR3aa: CASSSHGTGNEKLFF
d_gene: TRBD2; j_gene: TRBJ2-7; v_gene: TRBV29-1; CDR3aa: CSVRDQREVNEQYF
d_gene: TRBD1; j_gene: TRBJ2-7; v_gene: TRBV6-5; CDR3aa: CASSYGRGLSYEQYF
d_gene: TRBD1; j_gene: TRBJ1-2; v_gene: TRBV5-6; CDR3aa: CASSLGGTNYGYTF
d_gene: TRBD1; j_gene: TRBJ1-2; v_gene: TRBV6-5; CDR3aa: CATRTGNYGYTF
d_gene: TRBD2; j_gene: TRBJ2-1; v_gene: TRBV3-1/TRBV3-2; CDR3aa: CASSQDLAGDNEQFF
d_gene: TRBD2; j_gene: TRBJ2-3; v_gene: TRBV11-2; CDR3aa: CASSLLADETDTQYF
d_gene: -; j_gene: TRBJ1-5; v_gene: TRBV18; CDR3aa: CASSPAGRDQPQHF
d_gene: TRBD2; j_gene: TRBJ2-3; v_gene: TRBV10-3; CDR3aa: CAISGGATDTQYF
d_gene: -; j_gene: TRBJ2-3; v_gene: TRBV5-1; CDR3aa: CASSLDSRSTDTQYF
d_gene: -; j_gene: TRBJ1-1; v_gene: TRBV3-1/TRBV3-2; CDR3aa: CASSQGGGTEAFF
d_gene: -; j_gene: TRBJ1-5; v_gene: TRBV6-2/TRBV6-3; CDR3aa: CASSYLSGQKLNQPQHF
d_gene: -; j_gene: TRBJ1-3; v_gene: TRBV18; CDR3aa: CASSSGGRGTGNTIYF
d_gene: -; j_gene: TRBJ1-5; v_gene: TRBV6-5; CDR3aa: CASSRDGGNQPQHF
d_gene: TRBD1; j_gene: TRBJ1-1; v_gene: TRBV3-1/TRBV3-2; CDR3aa: CASSQDAGQGAATEAFF
d_gene: TRBD2; j_gene: TRBJ2-2; v_gene: TRBV7-8; CDR3aa: CASRELAGAITGELFF
d_gene: TRBD1; j_gene: TRBJ2-5; v_gene: TRBV27; CDR3aa: CASSLYPQGAKETQYF
d_gene: -; j_gene: TRBJ2-1; v_gene: TRBV6-5; CDR3aa: CASSAPGSPGDEQFF
d_gene: -; j_gene: TRBJ1-2; v_gene: TRBV13; CDR3aa: CASSLRLQGNYGYTF
d_gene: -; j_gene: TRBJ2-5; v_gene: TRBV11-2; CDR3aa: CASSLSRTQYF
d_gene: -; j_gene: TRBJ2-7; v_gene: TRBV19; CDR3aa: CASSPGQSYEQYF
d_gene: -; j_gene: TRBJ1-2; v_gene: TRBV7-9; CDR3aa: CASSLGEDIYGYTF
d_gene: -; j_gene: TRBJ1-2; v_gene: TRBV18; CDR3aa: CASSPSRDDIYGYTF
d_gene: TRBD2; j_gene: TRBJ2-3; v_gene: TRBV3-1/TRBV3-2; CDR3aa: CASSQAGTSGYTDTQYF
d_gene: -; j_gene: TRBJ1-4; v_gene: TRBV16; CDR3aa: CASQLNSYNEKLFF
d_gene: -; j_gene: TRBJ2-7; v_gene: TRBV12-3/TRBV12-4; CDR3aa: CASSFTSGYEQYF
d_gene: -; j_gene: TRBJ2-1; v_gene: TRBV11-3; CDR3aa: CASSLGRSSNEQFF
d_gene: -; j_gene: TRBJ2-3; v_gene: TRBV7-2; CDR3aa: CASSLGYNGRADTQYF